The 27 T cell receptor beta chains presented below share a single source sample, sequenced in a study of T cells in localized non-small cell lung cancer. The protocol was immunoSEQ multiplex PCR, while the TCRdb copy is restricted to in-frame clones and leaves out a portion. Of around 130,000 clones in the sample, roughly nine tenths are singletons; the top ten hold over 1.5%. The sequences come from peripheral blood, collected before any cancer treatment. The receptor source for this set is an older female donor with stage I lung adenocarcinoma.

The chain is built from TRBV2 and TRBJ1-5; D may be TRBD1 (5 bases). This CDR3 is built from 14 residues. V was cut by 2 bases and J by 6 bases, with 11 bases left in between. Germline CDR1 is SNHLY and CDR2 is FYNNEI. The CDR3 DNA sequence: TGTGCCAGCAGTGAATCCACCGGGGGTCAGCCCCAGCATTTT. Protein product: CASSESTGGQPQHF.

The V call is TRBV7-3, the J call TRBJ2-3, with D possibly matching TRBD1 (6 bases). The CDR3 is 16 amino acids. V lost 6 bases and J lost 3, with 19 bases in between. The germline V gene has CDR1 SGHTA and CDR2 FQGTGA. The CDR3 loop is CASSATGSRGTDTQYF. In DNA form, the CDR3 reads TGTGCCAGCAGTGCAACAGGATCTAGGGGGACAGATACGCAGTATTTT. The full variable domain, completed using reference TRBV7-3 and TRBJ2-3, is GAGVSQTPSNKVTEKGKYVELRCDPISGHTALYWYRQSLGQGPEFLIYFQGTGAADDSGLPNDRFFAVRPEGSVSTLKIQRTERGDSAVYLCASSATGSRGTDTQYFGPGTRLTVL.

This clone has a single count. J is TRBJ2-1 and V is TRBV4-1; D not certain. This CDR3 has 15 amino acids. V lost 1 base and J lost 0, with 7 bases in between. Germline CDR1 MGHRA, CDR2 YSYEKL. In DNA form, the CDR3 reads TGCGCCAGCAGCCAAGGAAGGAGCTCCTACAATGAGCAGTTCTTC. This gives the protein CASSQGRSSYNEQFF.

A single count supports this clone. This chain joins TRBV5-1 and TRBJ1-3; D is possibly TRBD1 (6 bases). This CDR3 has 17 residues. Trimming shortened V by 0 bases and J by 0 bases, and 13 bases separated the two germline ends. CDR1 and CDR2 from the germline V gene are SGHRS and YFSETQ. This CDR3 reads CASSLGRDIFSGNTIYF. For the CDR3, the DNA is TGCGCCAGCAGCTTGGGCCGGGACATATTCTCTGGAAACACCATATATTTT. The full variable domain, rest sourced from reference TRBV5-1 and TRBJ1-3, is KAGVTQTPRYLIKTRGQQVTLSCSPISGHRSVSWYQQTPGQGLQFLFEYFSETQRNKGNFPGRFSGRQFSNSRSEMNVSTLELGDSALYLCASSLGRDIFSGNTIYFGEGSWLTVV.

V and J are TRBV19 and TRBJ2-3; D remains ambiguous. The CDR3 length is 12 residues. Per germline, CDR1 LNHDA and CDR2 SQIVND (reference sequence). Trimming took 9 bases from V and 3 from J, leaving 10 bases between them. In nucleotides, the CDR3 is TGTGCCAGCTCAGACTTGACAGATACGCAGTATTTT. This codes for CASSDLTDTQYF.

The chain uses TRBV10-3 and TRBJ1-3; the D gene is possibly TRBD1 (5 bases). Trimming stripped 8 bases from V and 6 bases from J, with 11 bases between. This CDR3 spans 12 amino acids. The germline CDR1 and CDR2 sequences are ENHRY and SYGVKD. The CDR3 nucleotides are TGTGCCATCGGGCAGGGCGTAAACACCATATATTTT. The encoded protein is CAIGQGVNTIYF.

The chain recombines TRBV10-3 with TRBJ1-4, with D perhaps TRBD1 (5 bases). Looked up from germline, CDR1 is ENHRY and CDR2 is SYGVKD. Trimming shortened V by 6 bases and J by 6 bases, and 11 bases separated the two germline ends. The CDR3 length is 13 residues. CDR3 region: CAIREGMDEKLFF. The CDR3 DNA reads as TGTGCCATCAGGGAGGGGATGGATGAAAAACTGTTTTTT.

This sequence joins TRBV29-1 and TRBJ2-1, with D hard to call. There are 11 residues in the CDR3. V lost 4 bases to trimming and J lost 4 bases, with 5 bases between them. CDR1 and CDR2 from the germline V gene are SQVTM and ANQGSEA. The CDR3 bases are TGCAGCGTTGCCCATTACAATGAGCAGTTCTTC. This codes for CSVAHYNEQFF.

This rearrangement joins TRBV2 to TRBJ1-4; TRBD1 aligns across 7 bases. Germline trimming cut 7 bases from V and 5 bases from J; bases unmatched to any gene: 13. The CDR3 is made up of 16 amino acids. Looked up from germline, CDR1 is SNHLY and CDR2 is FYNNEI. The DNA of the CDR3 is TGTGCCAGCAAGTTGAGTACGGGGACAGTAAATGAAAAACTGTTTTTT. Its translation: CASKLSTGTVNEKLFF.

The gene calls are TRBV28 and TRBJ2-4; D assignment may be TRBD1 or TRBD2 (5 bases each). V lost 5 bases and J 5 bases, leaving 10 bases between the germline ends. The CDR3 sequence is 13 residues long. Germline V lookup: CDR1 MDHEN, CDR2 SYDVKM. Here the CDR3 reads CASSAGAENIQYF. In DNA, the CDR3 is TGTGCCAGCAGTGCCGGGGCGGAAAACATTCAGTACTTC.

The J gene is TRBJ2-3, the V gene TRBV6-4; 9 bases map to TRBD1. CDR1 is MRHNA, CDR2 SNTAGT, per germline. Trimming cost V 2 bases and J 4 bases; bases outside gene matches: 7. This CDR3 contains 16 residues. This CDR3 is CASSDGTGPGADTQYF. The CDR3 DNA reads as TGTGCCAGCAGTGACGGGACAGGGCCGGGGGCAGATACGCAGTATTTT.

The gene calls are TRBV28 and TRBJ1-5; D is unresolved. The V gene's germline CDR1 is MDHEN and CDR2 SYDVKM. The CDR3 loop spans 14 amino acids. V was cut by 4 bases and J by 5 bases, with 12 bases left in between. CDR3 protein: CASSSFRADQPQHF. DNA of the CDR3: TGTGCCAGCAGTTCCTTCCGGGCCGATCAGCCCCAGCATTTT.

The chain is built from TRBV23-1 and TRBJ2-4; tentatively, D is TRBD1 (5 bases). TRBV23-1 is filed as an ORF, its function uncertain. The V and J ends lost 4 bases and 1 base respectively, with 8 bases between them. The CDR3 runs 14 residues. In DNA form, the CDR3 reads TGCGCCAGCAGTCCACAGGTGGCCAAAAACATTCAGTACTTC. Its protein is CASSPQVAKNIQYF.

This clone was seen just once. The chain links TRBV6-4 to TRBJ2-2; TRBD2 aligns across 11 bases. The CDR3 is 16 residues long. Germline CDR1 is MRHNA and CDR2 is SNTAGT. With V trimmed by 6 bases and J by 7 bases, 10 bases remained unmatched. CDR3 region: CASRGSGRATNGELFF. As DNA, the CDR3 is TGTGCCAGCAGAGGTAGCGGGAGGGCCACTAACGGGGAGCTGTTTTTT.

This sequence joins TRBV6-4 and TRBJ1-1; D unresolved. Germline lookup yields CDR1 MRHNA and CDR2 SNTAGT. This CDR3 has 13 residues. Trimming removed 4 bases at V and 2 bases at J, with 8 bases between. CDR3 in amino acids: CASSALYNTEAFF. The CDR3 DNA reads TGTGCCAGCAGTGCCCTCTATAACACTGAAGCTTTCTTT.

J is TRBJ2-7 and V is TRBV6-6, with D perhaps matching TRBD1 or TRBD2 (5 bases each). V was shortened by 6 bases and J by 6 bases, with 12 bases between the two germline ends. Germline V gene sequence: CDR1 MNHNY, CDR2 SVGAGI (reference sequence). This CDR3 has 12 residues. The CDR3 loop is CASRDGDREQYF. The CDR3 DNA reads TGTGCCAGCAGGGACGGGGACCGCGAGCAGTACTTC.

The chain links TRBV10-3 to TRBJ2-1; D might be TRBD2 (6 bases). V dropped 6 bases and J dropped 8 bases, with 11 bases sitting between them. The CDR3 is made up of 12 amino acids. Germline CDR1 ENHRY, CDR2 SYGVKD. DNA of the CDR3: TGTGCCATCAGCCCCCGCGGGGATGAGCAGTTCTTC. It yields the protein CAISPRGDEQFF.

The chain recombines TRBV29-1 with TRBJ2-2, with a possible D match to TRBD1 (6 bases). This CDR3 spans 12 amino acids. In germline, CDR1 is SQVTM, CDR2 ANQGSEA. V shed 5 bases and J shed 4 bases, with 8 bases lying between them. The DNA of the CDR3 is TGCAGCGTTTCAGGGGTCACCGGGGAGCTGTTTTTT. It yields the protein CSVSGVTGELFF.

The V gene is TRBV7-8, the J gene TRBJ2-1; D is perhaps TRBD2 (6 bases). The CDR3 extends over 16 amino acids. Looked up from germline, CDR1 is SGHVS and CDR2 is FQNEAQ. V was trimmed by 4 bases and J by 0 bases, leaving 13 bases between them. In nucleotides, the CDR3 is TGTGCCAGCAGCTCCGCAGGGACTCTCTCCTACAATGAGCAGTTCTTC. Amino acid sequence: CASSSAGTLSYNEQFF.

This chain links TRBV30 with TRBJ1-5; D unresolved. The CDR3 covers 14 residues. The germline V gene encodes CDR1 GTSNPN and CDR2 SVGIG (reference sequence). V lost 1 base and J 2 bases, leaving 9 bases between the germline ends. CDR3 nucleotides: TGTGCCTGGAGTGGTGGTTTCGGCAATCAGCCCCAGCATTTT. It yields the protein CAWSGGFGNQPQHF.

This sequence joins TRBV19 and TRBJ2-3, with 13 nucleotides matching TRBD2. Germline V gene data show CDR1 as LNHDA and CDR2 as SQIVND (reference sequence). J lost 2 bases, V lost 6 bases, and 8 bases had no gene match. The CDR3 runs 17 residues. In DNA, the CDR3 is TGTGCCAGTAGCCCCCCACTAGCGGGGGGGCCCACAGATACGCAGTATTTT. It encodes CASSPPLAGGPTDTQYF.

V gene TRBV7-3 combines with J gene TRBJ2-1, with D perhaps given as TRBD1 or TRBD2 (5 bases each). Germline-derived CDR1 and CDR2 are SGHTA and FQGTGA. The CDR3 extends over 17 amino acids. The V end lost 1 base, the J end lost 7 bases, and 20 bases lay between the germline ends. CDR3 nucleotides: TGTGCCAGCAGCTTAAGTTTCCGGAACCGATGGGGGAATGAGCAGTTCTTC. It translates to CASSLSFRNRWGNEQFF. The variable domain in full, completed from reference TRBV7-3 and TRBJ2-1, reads GAGVSQTPSNKVTEKGKYVELRCDPISGHTALYWYRQSLGQGPEFLIYFQGTGAADDSGLPNDRFFAVRPEGSVSTLKIQRTERGDSAVYLCASSLSFRNRWGNEQFFGPGTRLTVL.

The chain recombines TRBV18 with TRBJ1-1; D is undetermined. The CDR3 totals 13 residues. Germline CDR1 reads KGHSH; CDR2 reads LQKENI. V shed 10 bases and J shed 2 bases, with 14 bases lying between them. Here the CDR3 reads CATSGRENTEAFF. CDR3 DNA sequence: TGTGCCACCTCCGGCCGGGAAAACACTGAAGCTTTCTTT.

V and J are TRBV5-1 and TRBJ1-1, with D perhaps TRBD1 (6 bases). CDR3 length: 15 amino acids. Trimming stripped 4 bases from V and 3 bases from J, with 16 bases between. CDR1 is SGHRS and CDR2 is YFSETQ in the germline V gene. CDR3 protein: CASSGNLGQYTEAFF. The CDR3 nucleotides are TGCGCCAGCAGCGGGAACCTAGGACAGTACACTGAAGCTTTCTTT.

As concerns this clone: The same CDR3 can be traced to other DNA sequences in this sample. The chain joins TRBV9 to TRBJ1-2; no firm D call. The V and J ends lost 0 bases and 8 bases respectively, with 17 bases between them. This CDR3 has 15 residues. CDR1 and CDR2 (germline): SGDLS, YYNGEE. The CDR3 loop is CASSVAHYADDGYTF. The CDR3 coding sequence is TGTGCCAGCAGCGTAGCCCATTATGCGGACGACGGCTACACCTTC.

The CDR3 loop is CASSAFGEGSYEQYF. The CDR3 DNA reads TGTGCCAGCAGCGCGTTTGGGGAAGGCTCCTACGAGCAGTACTTC. This rearrangement joins TRBV9 to TRBJ2-7; no reliable D call. The CDR3 loop spans 15 amino acids. Germline V gene lookup returns CDR1 SGDLS and CDR2 YYNGEE. The V end lost 3 bases, the J end lost 0 bases, and 13 bases lay between the germline ends. The full variable domain, completed using reference TRBV9 and TRBJ2-7, is DSGVTQTPKHLITATGQRVTLRCSPRSGDLSVYWYQQSLDQGLQFLIQYYNGEERAKGNILERFSAQQFPDLHSELNLSSLELGDSALYFCASSAFGEGSYEQYFGPGTRLTVT.

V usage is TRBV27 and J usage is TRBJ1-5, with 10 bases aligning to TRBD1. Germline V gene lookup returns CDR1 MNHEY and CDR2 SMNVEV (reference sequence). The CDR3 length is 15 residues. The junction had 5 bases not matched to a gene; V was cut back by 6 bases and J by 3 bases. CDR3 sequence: CASSRTGGSNQPQHF. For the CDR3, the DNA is TGTGCCAGCAGCAGGACAGGGGGATCCAATCAGCCCCAGCATTTT.